This T cell receptor beta chain was captured in a study of cytotoxic CD8 clonotypes in ibrutinib-treated CLL. Assay: immunoSEQ multiplex PCR; the TCRdb copy retains only in-frame clones and omits some. This table has some 350,000 clones, under 70% appearing once. Study conclusions and caveats: Under therapy, public clonotypes either contracted or stayed stable, and they were uncommon.

Trimming removed 1 base at V and 4 bases at J, with 7 bases between. The CDR3 spans 13 residues. Germline CDR1 SGHAT, CDR2 FQNNGV. As concerns this clone: Its specificity is unknown.

Source: PBMCs, taken after 36 months of ibrutinib treatment. The receptor's source is a human donor with chronic lymphocytic leukemia. The genes are TRBV11-2 and TRBJ1-1, with D unclear. Here the CDR3 DNA reads TGTGCCAGCAGCTTAGTCTCGGTCACTGAAGCTTTCTTT. Translated, it gives CASSLVSVTEAFF.